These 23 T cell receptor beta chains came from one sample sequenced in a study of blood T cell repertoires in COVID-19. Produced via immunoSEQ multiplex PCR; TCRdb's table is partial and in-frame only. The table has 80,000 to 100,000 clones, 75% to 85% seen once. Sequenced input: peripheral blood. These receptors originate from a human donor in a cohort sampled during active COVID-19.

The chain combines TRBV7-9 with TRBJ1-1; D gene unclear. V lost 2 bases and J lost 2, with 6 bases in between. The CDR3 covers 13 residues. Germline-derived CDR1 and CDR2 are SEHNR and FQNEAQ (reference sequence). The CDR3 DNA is TGTGCCAGCAGCTTACAACTAAACACTGAAGCTTTCTTT. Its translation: CASSLQLNTEAFF.

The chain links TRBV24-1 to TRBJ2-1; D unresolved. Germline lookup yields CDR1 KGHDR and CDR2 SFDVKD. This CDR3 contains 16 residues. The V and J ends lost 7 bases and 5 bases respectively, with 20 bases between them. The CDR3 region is CATRHYRQRYDNEQFF. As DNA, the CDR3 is TGTGCCACCAGGCACTACCGGCAGAGGTATGACAATGAGCAGTTCTTC.

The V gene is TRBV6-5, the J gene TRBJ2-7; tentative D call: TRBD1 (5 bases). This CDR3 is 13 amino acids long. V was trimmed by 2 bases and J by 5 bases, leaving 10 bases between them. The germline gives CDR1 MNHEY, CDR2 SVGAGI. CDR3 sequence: CASSYGHPNEQYF. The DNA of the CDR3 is TGTGCCAGCAGTTACGGACACCCGAACGAGCAGTACTTC.

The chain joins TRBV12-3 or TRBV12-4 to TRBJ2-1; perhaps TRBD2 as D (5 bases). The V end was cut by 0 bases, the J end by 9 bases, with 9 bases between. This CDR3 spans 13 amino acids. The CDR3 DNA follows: TGTGCCAGCAGTTTAGCGTATGGAGGTGAGCAGTTCTTC. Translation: CASSLAYGGEQFF.

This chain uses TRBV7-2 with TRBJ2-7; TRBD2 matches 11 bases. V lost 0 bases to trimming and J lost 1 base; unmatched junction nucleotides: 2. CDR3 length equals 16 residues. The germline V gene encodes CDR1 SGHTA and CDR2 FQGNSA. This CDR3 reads CASSLAASGRSYEQYF. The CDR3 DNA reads TGTGCCAGCAGCTTAGCCGCTAGCGGGAGGTCCTACGAGCAGTACTTC.

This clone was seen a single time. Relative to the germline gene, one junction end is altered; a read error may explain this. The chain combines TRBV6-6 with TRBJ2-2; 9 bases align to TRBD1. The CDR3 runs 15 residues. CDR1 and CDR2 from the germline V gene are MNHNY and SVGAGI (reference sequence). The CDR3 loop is CASSYLDRGAGELFF. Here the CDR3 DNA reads TGTGCCAGCAGTTACCTGGACAGGGGAGCCGGTGAGCTGTTTTTT.

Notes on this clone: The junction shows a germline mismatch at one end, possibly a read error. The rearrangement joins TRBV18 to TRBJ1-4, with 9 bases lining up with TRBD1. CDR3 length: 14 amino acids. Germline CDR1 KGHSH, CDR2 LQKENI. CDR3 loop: CASSPQGAVEKLFF. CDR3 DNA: TGTGCCAGCTCGCCACAGGGGGCGGTTGAAAAACTGTTTTTT.

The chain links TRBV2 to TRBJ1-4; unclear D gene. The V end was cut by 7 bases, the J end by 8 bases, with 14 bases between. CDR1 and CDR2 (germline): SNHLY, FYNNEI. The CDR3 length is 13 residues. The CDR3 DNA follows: TGTGCCAGCAAGGAGGGCCCGAAGGAAAAACTGTTTTTT. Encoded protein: CASKEGPKEKLFF.

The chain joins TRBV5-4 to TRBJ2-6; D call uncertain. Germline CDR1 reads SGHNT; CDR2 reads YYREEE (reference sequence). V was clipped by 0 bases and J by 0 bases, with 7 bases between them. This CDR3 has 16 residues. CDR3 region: CASSLEEFSGANVLTF. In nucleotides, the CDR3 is TGTGCCAGCAGCTTGGAGGAGTTCTCTGGGGCCAACGTCCTGACTTTC.

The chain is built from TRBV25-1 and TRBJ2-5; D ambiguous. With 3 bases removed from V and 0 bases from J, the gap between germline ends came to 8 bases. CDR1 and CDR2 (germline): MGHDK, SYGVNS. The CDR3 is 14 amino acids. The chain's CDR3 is CASSDIQDQETQYF. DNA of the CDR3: TGTGCCAGCAGTGATATCCAGGACCAAGAGACCCAGTACTTC. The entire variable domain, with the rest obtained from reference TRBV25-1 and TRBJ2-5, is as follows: EADIYQTPRYLVIGTGKKITLECSQTMGHDKMYWYQQDPGMELHLIHYSYGVNSTEKGDLSSESTVSRIRTEHFPLTLESARPSHTSQYLCASSDIQDQETQYFGPGTRLLVL.

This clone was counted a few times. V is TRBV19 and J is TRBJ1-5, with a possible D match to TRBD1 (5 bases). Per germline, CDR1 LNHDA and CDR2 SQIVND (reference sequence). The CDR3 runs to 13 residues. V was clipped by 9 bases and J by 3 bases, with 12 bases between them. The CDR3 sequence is CASLPGFNQPQHF. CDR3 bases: TGTGCCAGCCTACCAGGGTTCAATCAGCCCCAGCATTTT.

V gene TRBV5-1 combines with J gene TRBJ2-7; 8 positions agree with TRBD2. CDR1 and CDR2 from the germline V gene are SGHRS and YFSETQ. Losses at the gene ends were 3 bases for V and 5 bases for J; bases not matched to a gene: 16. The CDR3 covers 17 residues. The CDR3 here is CASSWTGTRGSGNEQYF. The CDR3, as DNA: TGCGCCAGCAGCTGGACCGGGACTAGGGGCTCGGGGAACGAGCAGTACTTC.

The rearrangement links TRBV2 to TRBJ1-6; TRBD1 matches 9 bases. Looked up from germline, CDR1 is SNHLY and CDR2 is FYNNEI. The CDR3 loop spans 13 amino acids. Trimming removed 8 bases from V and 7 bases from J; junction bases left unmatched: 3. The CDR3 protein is CASVGQGNSPLHF. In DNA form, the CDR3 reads TGTGCCAGCGTGGGACAGGGAAATTCACCCCTCCACTTT.

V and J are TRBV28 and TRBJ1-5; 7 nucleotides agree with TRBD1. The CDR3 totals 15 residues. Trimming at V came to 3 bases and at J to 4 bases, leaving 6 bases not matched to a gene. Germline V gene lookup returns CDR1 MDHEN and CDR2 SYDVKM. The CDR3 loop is CASSFDRAMNQPQHF. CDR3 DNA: TGTGCCAGCAGTTTTGACAGGGCGATGAATCAGCCCCAGCATTTT.

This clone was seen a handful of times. The CDR3 nucleotides are TGTGCCAGCAGCCGAGACATGAACACTGAAGCTTTCTTT. This sequence encodes CASSRDMNTEAFF. V is TRBV3-1 (or the pseudogene TRBV3-2) and J is TRBJ1-1; D call uncertain. The CDR3 contains 13 residues. CDR1 LGHDT and CDR2 YNNKEL come from the germline V gene (reference sequence). V was pared by 4 bases and J by 0 bases, with 6 bases between.

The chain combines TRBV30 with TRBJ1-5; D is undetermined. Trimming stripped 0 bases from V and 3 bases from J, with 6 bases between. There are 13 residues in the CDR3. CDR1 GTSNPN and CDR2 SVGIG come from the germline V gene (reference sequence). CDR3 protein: CAWSVEHNQPQHF. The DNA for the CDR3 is TGTGCCTGGAGTGTAGAGCACAATCAGCCCCAGCATTTT.

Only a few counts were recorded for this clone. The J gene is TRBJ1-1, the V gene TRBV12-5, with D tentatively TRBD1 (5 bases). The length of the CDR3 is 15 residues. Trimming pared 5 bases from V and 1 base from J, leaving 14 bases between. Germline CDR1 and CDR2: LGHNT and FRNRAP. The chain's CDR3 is CASGPSRVPNTEAFF. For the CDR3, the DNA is TGTGCTAGTGGTCCCTCCAGGGTCCCGAACACTGAAGCTTTCTTT. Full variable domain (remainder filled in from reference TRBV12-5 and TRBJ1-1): DARVTQTPRHKVTEMGQEVTMRCQPILGHNTVFWYRQTMMQGLELLAYFRNRAPLDDSGMPKDRFSAEMPDATLATLKIQPSEPRDSAVYFCASGPSRVPNTEAFFGQGTRLTVV.

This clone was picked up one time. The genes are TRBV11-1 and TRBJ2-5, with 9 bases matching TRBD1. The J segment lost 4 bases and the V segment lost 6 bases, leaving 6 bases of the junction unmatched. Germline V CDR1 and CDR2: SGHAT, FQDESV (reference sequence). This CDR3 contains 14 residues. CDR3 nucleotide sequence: TGTGCCAGCAGGTCCGGGACAGGGTCAGAGACCCAGTACTTC. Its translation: CASRSGTGSETQYF.

CDR3 amino acids: CASSRGGTTDTQYF. CDR3 DNA sequence: TGCGCCAGCAGCCGGGGAGGTACCACAGATACGCAGTATTTT. The chain is built from TRBV4-1 and TRBJ2-3; D may be TRBD2 (6 bases). V gave up 4 bases and J gave up 2 bases, with 10 bases separating them. The CDR3 totals 14 residues. From germline, CDR1 is MGHRA and CDR2 YSYEKL.

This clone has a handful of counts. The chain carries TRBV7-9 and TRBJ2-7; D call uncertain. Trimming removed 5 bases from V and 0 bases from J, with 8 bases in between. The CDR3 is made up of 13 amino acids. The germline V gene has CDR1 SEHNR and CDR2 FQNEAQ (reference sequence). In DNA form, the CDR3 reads TGTGCCAGCAGCCTCGGAGACTCCTACGAGCAGTACTTC. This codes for CASSLGDSYEQYF.

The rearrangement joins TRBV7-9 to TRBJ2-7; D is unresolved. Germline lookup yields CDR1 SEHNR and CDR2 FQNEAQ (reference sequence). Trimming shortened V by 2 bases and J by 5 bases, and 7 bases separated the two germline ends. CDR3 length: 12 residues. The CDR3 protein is CASSLTVDEQYF. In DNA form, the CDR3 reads TGTGCCAGCAGCTTAACTGTGGACGAGCAGTACTTC. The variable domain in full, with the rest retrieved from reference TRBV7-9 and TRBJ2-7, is DTGVSQNPRHKITKRGQNVTFRCDPISEHNRLYWYRQTLGQGPEFLTYFQNEAQLEKSRLLSDRFSAERPKGSFSTLEIQRTEQGDSAMYLCASSLTVDEQYFGPGTRLTVT.

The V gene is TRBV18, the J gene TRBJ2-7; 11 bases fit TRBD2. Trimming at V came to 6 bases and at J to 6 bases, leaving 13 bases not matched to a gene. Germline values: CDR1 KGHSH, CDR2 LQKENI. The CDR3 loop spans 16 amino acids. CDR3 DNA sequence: TGTGCCAGCTCGTCCCCCGGGACTAGCGGAGTCGGCGAGCAGTACTTC. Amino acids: CASSSPGTSGVGEQYF.

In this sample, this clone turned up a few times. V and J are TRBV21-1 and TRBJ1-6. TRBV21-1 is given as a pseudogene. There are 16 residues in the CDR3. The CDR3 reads CASSKRPRGEDSPLHF. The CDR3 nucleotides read TGTGCCAGCAGCAAAAGGCCGCGAGGGGAGGATTCACCCCTCCACTTT.